These 25 T cell receptor beta chains were all obtained from the same sample, sequenced in a study of T cell responses to AZD1222 COVID-19 vaccine. The table came from immunoSEQ multiplex PCR; TCRdb's copy has only in-frame clones and leaves some out. The profile shows about 75,000 clones, around 90% of them singletons. The material was peripheral blood, obtained 28 days after the second AZD1222 dose. The source is an adult who received the AZD1222 COVID-19 vaccine.

The J gene is TRBJ1-4, the V gene TRBV5-6; D might be TRBD1 (6 bases). V was shortened by 5 bases and J by 6 bases, with 17 bases between the two germline ends. CDR1 and CDR2 (germline): SGHDT, YYEEEE. The CDR3 consists of 15 residues. The CDR3 DNA follows: TGTGCCAGCAGTTGGGACGGGGGGCGCGATGAAAAACTGTTTTTT. Its translation is CASSWDGGRDEKLFF.

V and J are TRBV10-3 and TRBJ2-1, with 10 positions matching TRBD2. This CDR3 has 17 amino acids. The V gene end was trimmed by 2 bases and the J gene end by 9 bases; junction bases not matched to a gene: 13. Germline V gives CDR1 ENHRY, CDR2 SYGVKD. The CDR3 DNA follows: TGTGCCATCAGTGAGAACTTAAGGGTAGCGGGGGGACCTGAGCAGTTCTTC. As protein: CAISENLRVAGGPEQFF.

The chain joins TRBV6-5 to TRBJ1-1, with D tentatively TRBD1 (5 bases). V lost 6 bases and J lost 7, with 21 bases in between. CDR3 length: 15 residues. Germline V gene lookup returns CDR1 MNHEY and CDR2 SVGAGI. The CDR3 is CASRPGGAGGGEAFF. The DNA of the CDR3 is TGTGCCAGCAGACCTGGCGGGGCGGGTGGAGGTGAAGCTTTCTTT.

The rearrangement links TRBV27 to TRBJ2-7; 7 bases map to TRBD2. This CDR3 is built from 17 residues. Germline CDR1 reads MNHEY; CDR2 reads SMNVEV (reference sequence). The CDR3 loop is CNTDEAIAAGETYEQYF. The CDR3 bases are TGTAACACGGACGAGGCAATTGCCGCGGGGGAAACCTACGAGCAGTACTTC.

The genes are TRBV30 and TRBJ2-5; TRBD1 agrees at 8 bases. V was clipped by 0 bases and J by 5 bases; unmatched bases: 14. The CDR3 runs to 17 residues. The germline V gene encodes CDR1 GTSNPN and CDR2 SVGIG (reference sequence). Written as DNA, the CDR3 is TGTGCCTGGAGTGTACGGGGAGGACAGGGCCCTGGGGAGACCCAGTACTTC. Protein product: CAWSVRGGQGPGETQYF.

This chain connects TRBV21-1 to TRBJ1-1; the table's D gene call, TRBD1, was not cross checked with the DNA. TRBV21-1 is a recognized pseudogene. The CDR3 loop spans 12 amino acids. CDR3 bases: TGTGCCAGCAGACCACAGGGCCCTGAAGCTTTCTTT. Its translation is CASRPQGPEAFF.

V usage is TRBV7-2 and J usage is TRBJ1-3; no firm D call. CDR1 and CDR2 (germline): SGHTA, FQGNSA. The V and J ends lost 4 bases and 1 base respectively, with 14 bases between them. The CDR3 has 16 amino acids. CDR3 loop: CASSSTNPISGNTIYF. The CDR3 region has the DNA TGTGCCAGCAGCTCTACGAACCCTATTTCTGGAAACACCATATATTTT.

The chain has TRBV9 and TRBJ2-3; 9 nucleotides align to TRBD2. CDR3 size: 16 residues. After removal of 0 bases from V and 4 bases from J, the junction contained 6 bases not matched to a gene. CDR1 SGDLS and CDR2 YYNGEE come from the germline V gene. CDR3 DNA sequence: TGTGCCAGCAGCGTAGGATCTAGCGGGGTGTCAGATACGCAGTATTTT. It translates to CASSVGSSGVSDTQYF.

DNA for the CDR3: TGTGCCAGCAGCAACGGGGGCAGGGGGATGACTGAAGCTTTCTTT. Its protein product is CASSNGGRGMTEAFF. The chain couples TRBV16 to TRBJ1-1; 7 positions match TRBD1. Unmatched junction bases numbered 11, after V lost 5 bases and J lost 5 bases. The CDR3 spans 15 residues. Germline CDR1 KGHSY, CDR2 FQNENV.

The J gene is TRBJ2-7, the V gene TRBV2, with no clear D. The CDR3 runs 11 residues. V was pared by 6 bases and J by 7 bases, with 10 bases between. Germline V lookup: CDR1 SNHLY, CDR2 FYNNEI. CDR3 protein: CASRGWIEQYF. CDR3 nucleotide sequence: TGTGCCAGCAGGGGGTGGATTGAGCAGTACTTC.

The chain recombines TRBV24-1 with TRBJ2-5; perhaps TRBD2 as D (5 bases). Germline V gene data show CDR1 as KGHDR and CDR2 as SFDVKD. The CDR3 extends over 14 amino acids. Trimming pared 5 bases from V and 5 bases from J, leaving 14 bases between. As DNA, the CDR3 is TGTGCCACCAGTGCTAGAGGGTTGGGGGAGACCCAGTACTTC. This encodes CATSARGLGETQYF.

V and J are TRBV7-3 and TRBJ2-2, with no clear D. V shed 5 bases and J shed 8 bases, with 15 bases lying between them. Germline CDR1 and CDR2: SGHTA and FQGTGA. The CDR3 extends over 14 amino acids. The CDR3: CASSRTALSGELFF. The CDR3 DNA sequence: TGTGCCAGCAGCCGGACCGCTTTATCGGGGGAGCTGTTTTTT.

The gene calls are TRBV5-6 and TRBJ2-7; 8 positions agree with TRBD1. Trimming took 5 bases from V and 2 from J; bases not matched to a gene: 3. The germline gives CDR1 SGHDT, CDR2 YYEEEE. This CDR3 has 13 amino acids. CDR3 sequence (DNA): TGTGCCAGCAGTCTGGACAGGGCCTACGAGCAGTACTTC. Amino acids: CASSLDRAYEQYF.

V usage is TRBV6-5 and J usage is TRBJ1-3; D call uncertain. V was pared by 8 bases and J by 0 bases, with 14 bases between. Germline V CDR1 and CDR2: MNHEY, SVGAGI. The CDR3 has 15 amino acids. CDR3 residues: CASPSLGNSGNTIYF. Written as DNA, the CDR3 is TGTGCCAGCCCTTCATTGGGTAACTCTGGAAACACCATATATTTT.

The chain combines TRBV5-1 with TRBJ2-6; no firm D call. Per the germline V gene, CDR1 is SGHRS and CDR2 is YFSETQ. V was clipped by 8 bases and J by 2 bases, with 11 bases between them. The CDR3 spans 14 residues. The CDR3 DNA reads as TGCGCCAGTCAAGCAGGTCCTGGGGCCAACGTCCTGACTTTC. Translation gives CASQAGPGANVLTF.

V and J are TRBV7-6 and TRBJ1-1, with D unclear. V lost 4 bases to trimming and J lost 1 base, with 16 bases between them. Looked up from germline, CDR1 is SGHVS and CDR2 is FNYEAQ. The CDR3 is 16 residues long. The CDR3 spells CASSSRSSSANTEAFF. The CDR3 DNA is TGTGCCAGCAGCTCCCGCAGCAGTTCCGCGAACACTGAAGCTTTCTTT.

The V call is TRBV7-9, the J call TRBJ2-1; D is unclear. CDR1 and CDR2 from the germline V gene are SEHNR and FQNEAQ (reference sequence). The length of the CDR3 is 12 residues. Deletions cut 2 bases from V and 7 bases from J, with 6 bases between. CDR3 region: CASSLMKNEQFF. For the CDR3, the DNA is TGTGCCAGCAGCTTAATGAAGAATGAGCAGTTCTTC. The variable domain in full, completed from reference TRBV7-9 and TRBJ2-1, reads DTGVSQNPRHKITKRGQNVTFRCDPISEHNRLYWYRQTLGQGPEFLTYFQNEAQLEKSRLLSDRFSAERPKGSFSTLEIQRTEQGDSAMYLCASSLMKNEQFFGPGTRLTVL.

This chain links TRBV2 with TRBJ2-1; possible D gene TRBD1, 5 bases. V dropped 3 bases and J dropped 0 bases, with 6 bases sitting between them. The germline V gene has CDR1 SNHLY and CDR2 FYNNEI. The CDR3 loop spans 14 amino acids. Here the CDR3 reads CASSEQGSYNEQFF. The CDR3 nucleotides read TGTGCCAGCAGTGAGCAGGGCTCCTACAATGAGCAGTTCTTC.

This rearrangement joins TRBV4-1 to TRBJ1-2, with 7 bases lining up with TRBD1. The ends lost 1 base at V and 6 bases at J; junction bases unmatched: 5. The CDR3 runs 14 residues. Germline V gene data show CDR1 as MGHRA and CDR2 as YSYEKL. CDR3 sequence: CASSQGTGGNGYTF. The CDR3 bases are TGCGCCAGCAGCCAAGGGACAGGTGGAAATGGCTACACCTTC.

V is TRBV7-9 and J is TRBJ1-1; the match to TRBD1 covers 7 bases. Germline CDR1 and CDR2: SEHNR and FQNEAQ (reference sequence). V lost 6 bases to trimming and J lost 1 base; unmatched junction nucleotides: 5. The CDR3 is made up of 14 amino acids. The CDR3 sequence is CASRVQGSNTEAFF. The CDR3 bases are TGTGCCAGCAGGGTACAGGGGTCGAACACTGAAGCTTTCTTT.

This clone was seen only once. The V and J genes are TRBV6-1 and TRBJ2-1; TRBD2 matches 8 bases. V trimming: 4 bases; J trimming: 1 base; junction bases outside the gene matches: 6. The CDR3 runs to 16 residues. Germline V lookup: CDR1 MNHNS, CDR2 SASEGT. In DNA form, the CDR3 reads TGTGCCAGCAGTGGCCGATTAGCGGGGTCCTACAATGAGCAGTTCTTC. Translation gives CASSGRLAGSYNEQFF.

The gene calls are TRBV6-5 and TRBJ2-7; D possibly corresponds to TRBD2 (5 bases). CDR1 is MNHEY and CDR2 is SVGAGI in the germline V gene. The length of the CDR3 is 14 residues. Trimming pared 3 bases from V and 3 bases from J, leaving 12 bases between. The chain's CDR3 is CASSYVDGDYEQYF. DNA of the CDR3: TGTGCCAGCAGTTATGTTGACGGGGACTACGAGCAGTACTTC.

The J gene is TRBJ1-1, the V gene TRBV7-9; no clear D. The CDR3 is 15 residues long. The V gene's germline CDR1 is SEHNR and CDR2 FQNEAQ (reference sequence). V dropped 6 bases and J dropped 2 bases, with 16 bases sitting between them. CDR3 sequence reads: CASSPPLVRNTEAFF. The CDR3 nucleotides are TGTGCCAGCAGTCCTCCTCTCGTCAGAAACACTGAAGCTTTCTTT.

This sequence joins TRBV18 and TRBJ1-3; 12 nucleotides align to TRBD1. After removal of 2 bases from V and 4 bases from J, the junction contained 12 bases not matched to a gene. The CDR3 length is 19 residues. CDR1 is KGHSH, CDR2 LQKENI, per germline. DNA of the CDR3: TGTGCCAGCTCACCAAACGCCCCGGGACAGGGGGCATCAGGAAACACCATATATTTT. Residues: CASSPNAPGQGASGNTIYF.

The chain joins TRBV7-8 to TRBJ2-7; 7 nucleotides match TRBD1. The V gene's germline CDR1 is SGHVS and CDR2 FQNEAQ. The CDR3 is 15 amino acids. V dropped 4 bases and J dropped 0; count of bases not matched to a gene: 6. The CDR3 DNA reads as TGTGCCAGCAGCTCAAGACAGGGAAGCTCCTACGAGCAGTACTTC. Residues: CASSSRQGSSYEQYF.